The 2 T cell receptor beta chains below all came from one sample that was sequenced in a study of T cell responses to AZD1222 COVID-19 vaccine. Assay: immunoSEQ multiplex PCR; the TCRdb copy retains only in-frame clones and omits some. The repertoire holds 200,000 or so clones, with over 70% as singletons. This material consisted of peripheral blood, taken on day 0 of MenACWY control vaccination. All receptors come from an adult in good health.

The chain recombines TRBV3-1 (or the pseudogene TRBV3-2) with TRBJ1-6; D possibly corresponds to TRBD1 (5 bases). With 0 bases removed from V and 10 bases from J, the gap between germline ends came to 13 bases. Germline V gives CDR1 LGHDT, CDR2 YNNKEL (reference sequence). This CDR3 is built from 15 residues. The CDR3 region is CASSQDIQGGSPLHF. CDR3 DNA: TGTGCCAGCAGCCAAGATATTCAGGGTGGCTCACCCCTCCACTTT.

V gene TRBV29-1 combines with J gene TRBJ2-3; 7 bases match TRBD2. The CDR3 spans 14 residues. The trim removed 4 bases at V and 4 bases at J, leaving 8 bases unmatched. CDR1 is SQVTM, CDR2 ANQGSEA, per germline. CDR3: CSVGSGVAADTQYF. CDR3 DNA sequence: TGCAGCGTTGGGAGCGGGGTGGCCGCAGATACGCAGTATTTT.